This is a list of T cell receptor beta chains from one sample in a study of cytotoxic CD8 clonotypes in ibrutinib-treated CLL. Clones were sequenced by immunoSEQ multiplex PCR, and TCRdb holds only the in-frame ones, with some missing. The sample consists of 200,000 to 250,000 clones, 70% of them appearing once. Here the sequenced sample was PBMCs, taken after 12 months of ibrutinib treatment. The origin of the receptors is a human donor with chronic lymphocytic leukemia. The CDR3 runs from the conserved cysteine through the conserved F or W. A D gene is named only where the DNA matches it firmly. Not every row has a clone size; where given, it reads once, few, many or a size class.

clone size	V gene	D gene	J gene	CDR3 protein	CDR3 DNA
NA	TRBV6-5	TRBD1	TRBJ1-2	CASYLSGQGVYGYTF	TGTGCCAGCTATCTCTCGGGACAGGGTGTCTATGGCTACACCTTC
few	TRBV21-1	NA	TRBJ1-4	CASSKQGSNEKLFF	TGTGCCAGCAGCAAACAGGGTTCTAATGAAAAACTGTTTTTT
few	TRBV28	NA	TRBJ2-3	CASSFPRWGTQYF	TGTGCCAGCAGTTTCCCACGCTGGGGTACGCAGTATTTT
once	TRBV6-1	NA	TRBJ2-7	CASSDRPGYGEQYF	TGTGCCAGCAGTGACCGGCCAGGGTATGGCGAGCAGTACTTC
NA	TRBV9	TRBD2	TRBJ2-1	CASSVDIAGSYNEQFF	TGTGCCAGCAGCGTAGACATAGCGGGGTCCTACAATGAGCAGTTCTTC
NA	TRBV4-1	NA	TRBJ1-2	CASSQEAYGYTF	TGCGCCAGCAGCCAAGAAGCCTATGGCTACACCTTC
NA	TRBV19	NA	TRBJ2-2	CASSGVWGELFF	TGTGCCAGTAGTGGGGTCTGGGGGGAGCTGTTTTTT
NA	TRBV30	TRBD2	TRBJ2-1	CARRALAAPRGNEQFF	TGTGCCCGTAGGGCACTAGCGGCCCCCCGCGGAAATGAGCAGTTCTTC
NA	TRBV11-3	TRBD2	TRBJ2-1	CASSLDGLAGLTGEQFF	TGTGCCAGCAGCTTAGACGGCCTAGCGGGGCTAACGGGGGAGCAGTTCTTC
NA	TRBV29-1	TRBD1	TRBJ2-7	CSVEGPTGGGSYEQYF	TGCAGCGTTGAAGGCCCGACAGGGGGGGGATCCTACGAGCAGTACTTC
NA	TRBV7-2	NA	TRBJ2-2	CASSPPGRENTGELFF	TGTGCCAGCAGCCCTCCCGGCAGGGAGAACACCGGGGAGCTGTTTTTT
few	TRBV5-1	NA	TRBJ2-2	CASSSPGTTGELFF	TGCGCCAGCAGCTCCCCAGGTACCACCGGGGAGCTGTTTTTT
NA	TRBV6-5	NA	TRBJ2-1	CASSYYRAYNEQFF	TGTGCCAGCAGTTATTACAGGGCCTACAATGAGCAGTTCTTC
NA	TRBV5-4	TRBD1	TRBJ2-6	CATHRGGGANVLTF	TGTGCCACACACAGGGGTGGTGGGGCCAACGTCCTGACTTTC
NA	TRBV7-3	TRBD1	TRBJ1-1	CASSSDGTRGPGTEAFF	TGTGCCAGCAGCTCAGACGGTACCAGGGGGCCGGGCACTGAAGCTTTCTTT
NA	TRBV7-2	TRBD2	TRBJ2-2	CASSLRGRFAGELFF	TGTGCCAGCAGCTTGCGGGGGAGATTTGCCGGGGAGCTGTTTTTT
NA	TRBV4-2	NA	TRBJ2-1	CASSQQGVGGNEQFF	TGTGCCAGCAGCCAACAAGGGGTGGGTGGCAATGAGCAGTTCTTC
NA	TRBV28	NA	TRBJ2-6	CASSFWGSGANVLTF	TGTGCCAGCAGTTTCTGGGGCTCTGGGGCCAACGTCCTGACTTTC
NA	TRBV7-2	NA	TRBJ2-5	CASSKGQWETQYF	TGTGCCAGCAGCAAGGGGCAGTGGGAGACCCAGTACTTC
NA	TRBV5-1	NA	TRBJ2-1	CASREGRRTNEQFF	TGCGCCAGCCGCGAGGGCAGAAGAACCAATGAGCAGTTCTTC
NA	TRBV19	TRBD1	TRBJ1-4	CASSVPDRVRSPNEKLFF	TGTGCCAGTAGTGTACCGGACAGGGTTCGGTCTCCTAATGAAAAACTGTTTTTT
NA	TRBV6-5	NA	TRBJ2-7	CASSFNQGYEQYF	TGTGCCAGCAGTTTCAACCAGGGATACGAGCAGTACTTC
once	TRBV6-5	TRBD2	TRBJ2-7	CASRRGLAGGGGQYF	TGTGCCAGCAGAAGGGGACTAGCGGGAGGAGGCGGGCAGTACTTC
NA	TRBV7-3	NA	TRBJ2-6	CASRTTSVGTGANVLTF	TGTGCCAGCAGGACCACCTCGGTAGGCACTGGGGCCAACGTCCTGACTTTC
NA	TRBV19	NA	TRBJ1-2	CASSIFGGLNPGYGYTF	TGTGCCAGTAGTATTTTCGGGGGCCTTAACCCAGGCTATGGCTACACCTTC
few	TRBV29-1	NA	TRBJ1-6	CSGRENYNSPLHF	TGCAGCGGTCGGGAAAACTATAATTCACCCCTCCACTTT
NA	TRBV19	NA	TRBJ1-3	CASAVSGNTIYF	TGTGCGTCGGCGGTCTCTGGAAACACCATATATTTT
NA	TRBV4-3	TRBD1	TRBJ1-5	CASSRTGGGQPQHF	TGCGCCAGCAGCAGGACAGGGGGCGGTCAGCCCCAGCATTTT
few	TRBV6-1	NA	TRBJ1-2	CAGRQANYGYTF	TGTGCCGGAAGACAGGCGAACTATGGCTACACCTTC